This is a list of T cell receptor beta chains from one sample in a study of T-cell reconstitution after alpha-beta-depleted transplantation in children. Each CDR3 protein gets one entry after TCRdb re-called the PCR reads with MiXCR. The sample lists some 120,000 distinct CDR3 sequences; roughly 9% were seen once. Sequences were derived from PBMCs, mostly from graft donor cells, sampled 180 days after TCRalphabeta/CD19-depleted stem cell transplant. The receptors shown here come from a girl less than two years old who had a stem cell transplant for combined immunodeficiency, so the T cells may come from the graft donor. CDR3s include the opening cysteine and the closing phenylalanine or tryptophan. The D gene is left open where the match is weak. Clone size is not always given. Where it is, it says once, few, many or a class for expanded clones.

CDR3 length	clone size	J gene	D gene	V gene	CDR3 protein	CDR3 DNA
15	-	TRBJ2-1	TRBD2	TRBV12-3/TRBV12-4	CASTSGAGGNNEQFF	TGTGCCAGCACCTCCGGTGCGGGAGGTAACAATGAGCAGTTCTTC
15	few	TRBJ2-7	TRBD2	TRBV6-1	CASKGWRERSYEQYF	TGTGCCAGCAAAGGGTGGCGGGAGAGGAGCTACGAGCAGTACTTC
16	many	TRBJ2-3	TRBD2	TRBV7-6	CASSTTGGGSADTQYF	TGTGCCAGCAGCACCACTGGCGGGGGTTCCGCGGATACGCAGTATTTT
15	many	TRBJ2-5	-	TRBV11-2	CASSLGQGPQETQYF	TGTGCCAGCAGCTTAGGGCAGGGCCCCCAGGAGACCCAGTACTTC
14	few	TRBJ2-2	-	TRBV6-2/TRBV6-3	CASSYTGNTGELFF	TGTGCCAGCAGCTACACAGGGAACACCGGGGAGCTGTTTTTT
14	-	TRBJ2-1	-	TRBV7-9	CASSRPGVENEQFF	TGTGCCAGCAGCCGACCCGGGGTGGAGAATGAGCAGTTCTTC
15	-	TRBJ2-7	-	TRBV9	CASSVAPGLPYEQYF	TGTGCCAGCAGCGTAGCCCCAGGACTTCCCTACGAGCAGTACTTC
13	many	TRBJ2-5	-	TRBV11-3	CASSLGNPGTQYF	TGTGCCAGCAGCTTAGGGAACCCGGGGACCCAGTACTTC
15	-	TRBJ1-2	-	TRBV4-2	CASSQEVTGTYGYTF	TGTGCCAGCAGCCAAGAGGTAACAGGGACCTATGGCTACACCTTC
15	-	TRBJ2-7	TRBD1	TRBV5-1	CASSWVPGGGYEQYF	TGCGCCAGCAGCTGGGTGCCAGGGGGCGGCTACGAGCAGTACTTC
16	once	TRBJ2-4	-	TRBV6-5	CASSYGGSIGKNIQYF	TGTGCCAGCAGTTACGGGGGGTCGATTGGCAAAAACATTCAGTACTTC
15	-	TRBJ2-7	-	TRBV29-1	CSVESGASHSYEQYF	TGCAGCGTTGAATCGGGGGCATCCCACTCCTACGAGCAGTACTTC
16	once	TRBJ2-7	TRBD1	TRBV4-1	CASSLGAGTGVREQYF	TGCGCCAGCAGCCTCGGTGCGGGGACAGGGGTGAGAGAGCAGTACTTC